This TCR beta chain originates from a study of T-cell memory formation after mild COVID-19. Via MiXCR, TCRdb re-called the 5' RACE reads, giving one row per CDR3 protein. Seen here are approximately 240,000 distinct CDR3 sequences, about 17% observed once, and the top ten hold 3.5%. This CDR3 comprises 14 residues. Trimming shortened V by 0 bases and J by 1 base, and 7 bases separated the two germline ends. In germline, CDR1 is SGHRS, CDR2 YFSETQ. General study points: Cross-reactive memory seemingly joined, as some responding clones were found in pre-infection memory.

This clonotype showed up many times. Its antigen is not known. The sequence derives from a man between 18 and 29 years old who had mild COVID-19 (a few samples of this study predate the infection). Cell type and time point are not known. The V call is TRBV5-1, the J call TRBJ2-5; D remains ambiguous. Material for sequencing was PBMCs or a T cell subset sorted from them (not recorded which). The DNA of the CDR3 is TGCGCCAGCAGCTTGGCGGCAGGCCAAGAGACCCAGTACTTC. Encoded protein: CASSLAAGQETQYF.